This TCR beta chain was observed in a study of Tregs in tolerant kidney transplant recipients. The V segment lost 3 bases and the J segment 6 bases; nucleotides outside the gene matches: 9. The CDR3 loop spans 18 amino acids. Germline CDR1 reads SNHLY; CDR2 reads FYNNEI. On this clone: Antigen unknown.

Recipients received nonmyeloablative bone marrow transplants from related graft donors, with transient mixed chimerism. Unstimulated Tregs (CD4+CD25+CD127-) and CD4+CD25- non-Tregs were sorted from PBMCs. Method: immunoSEQ multiplex PCR; TCRdb's copy keeps in-frame clones and lacks some. The sample has 20,000 to 25,000 clones, roughly 80% seen once; the top ten hold around 25%. Overall study findings and caveats: The small number of patients limits these findings pending further validation. This study did not directly address biological reproducibility.

The receptor was isolated from a human patient who received a combined kidney and bone marrow transplant. Some T cells may trace back to the graft donor. Sequenced here: CD8+ T cells from blood (PBMCs), sampled 6 months after the transplant. The V call is TRBV2, the J call TRBJ2-3; TRBD2 agrees at 16 bases. The CDR3 DNA sequence: TGTGCCAGCAGTGAGCGGGGACTAGCGGGAGGGCCGGTTGATACGCAGTATTTT. Encoded protein: CASSERGLAGGPVDTQYF.